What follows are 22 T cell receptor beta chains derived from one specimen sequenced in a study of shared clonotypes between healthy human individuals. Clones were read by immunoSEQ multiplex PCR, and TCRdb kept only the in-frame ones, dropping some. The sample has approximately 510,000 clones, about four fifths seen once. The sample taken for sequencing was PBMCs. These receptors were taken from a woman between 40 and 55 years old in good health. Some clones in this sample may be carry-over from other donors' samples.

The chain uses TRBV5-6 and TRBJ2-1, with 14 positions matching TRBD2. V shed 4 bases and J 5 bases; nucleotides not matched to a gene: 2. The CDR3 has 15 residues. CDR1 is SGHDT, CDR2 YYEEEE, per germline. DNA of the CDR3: TGTGCCAGCAGCCGGACTAGCGGGGGGAACAATGAGCAGTTCTTC. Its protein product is CASSRTSGGNNEQFF.

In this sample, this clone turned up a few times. In DNA form, the CDR3 reads TGTGCCAGTAGTACCTCCGGACTAGCGTACAATGAGCAGTTCTTC. It encodes CASSTSGLAYNEQFF. The genes are TRBV19 and TRBJ2-1; 9 bases map to TRBD2. CDR3 length: 15 amino acids. V was pared by 4 bases and J by 4 bases, with 5 bases of the junction left unmatched. Looked up from germline, CDR1 is LNHDA and CDR2 is SQIVND (reference sequence).

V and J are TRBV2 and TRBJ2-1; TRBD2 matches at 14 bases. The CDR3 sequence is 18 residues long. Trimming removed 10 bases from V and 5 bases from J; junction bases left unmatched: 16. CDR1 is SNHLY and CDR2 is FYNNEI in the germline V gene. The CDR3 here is CAIGTSGSSIEPNNEQFF. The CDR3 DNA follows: TGTGCCATTGGGACTAGCGGGAGTTCAATCGAACCTAACAATGAGCAGTTCTTC.

The CDR3 sequence is CASSDRLGTDTQYF. The CDR3 DNA reads TGTGCCAGCAGCGATCGACTTGGCACAGATACGCAGTATTTT. V is TRBV5-4 and J is TRBJ2-3; D is unresolved. V lost 4 bases, J lost 1 base, and 10 bases lay in between. The CDR3 is 14 residues long. The germline V gene encodes CDR1 SGHNT and CDR2 YYREEE (reference sequence). The full variable domain, in which reference TRBV5-4 and TRBJ2-3 provide the parts outside the CDR3, is ETGVTQSPTHLIKTRGQQVTLRCSSQSGHNTVSWYQQALGQGPQFIFQYYREEENGRGNFPPRFSGLQFPNYSSELNVNALELDDSALYLCASSDRLGTDTQYFGPGTRLTVL.

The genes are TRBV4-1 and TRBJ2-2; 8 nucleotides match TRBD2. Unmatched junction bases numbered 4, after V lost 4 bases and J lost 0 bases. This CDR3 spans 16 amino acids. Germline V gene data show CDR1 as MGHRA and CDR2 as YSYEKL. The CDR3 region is CASSRTLAANTGELFF. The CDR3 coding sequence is TGCGCCAGCAGCCGAACACTAGCGGCGAACACCGGGGAGCTGTTTTTT.

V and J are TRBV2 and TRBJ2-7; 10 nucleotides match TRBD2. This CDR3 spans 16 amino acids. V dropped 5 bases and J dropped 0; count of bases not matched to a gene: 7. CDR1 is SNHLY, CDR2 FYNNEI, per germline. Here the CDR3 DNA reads TGTGCCAGCAGTCCGGGGCTAGCGGGAGTCTCCTACGAGCAGTACTTC. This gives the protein CASSPGLAGVSYEQYF.

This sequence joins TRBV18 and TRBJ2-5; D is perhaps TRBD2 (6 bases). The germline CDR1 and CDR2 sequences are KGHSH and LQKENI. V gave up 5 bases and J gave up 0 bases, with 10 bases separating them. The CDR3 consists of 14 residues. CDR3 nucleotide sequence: TGTGCCAGCTCAGCGGGACGGAACCAAGAGACCCAGTACTTC. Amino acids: CASSAGRNQETQYF. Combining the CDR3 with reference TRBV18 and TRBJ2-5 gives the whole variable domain NAGVMQNPRHLVRRRGQEARLRCSPMKGHSHVYWYRQLPEEGLKFMVYLQKENIIDESGMPKERFSAEFPKEGPSILRIQQVVRGDSAAYFCASSAGRNQETQYFGPGTRLLVL.

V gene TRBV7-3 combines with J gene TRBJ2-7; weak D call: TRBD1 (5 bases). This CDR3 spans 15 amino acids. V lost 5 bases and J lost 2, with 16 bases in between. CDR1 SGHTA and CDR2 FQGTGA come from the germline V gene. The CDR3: CASSNPDIPPYEQYF. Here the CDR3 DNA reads TGTGCCAGCAGCAACCCGGACATTCCCCCCTACGAGCAGTACTTC.

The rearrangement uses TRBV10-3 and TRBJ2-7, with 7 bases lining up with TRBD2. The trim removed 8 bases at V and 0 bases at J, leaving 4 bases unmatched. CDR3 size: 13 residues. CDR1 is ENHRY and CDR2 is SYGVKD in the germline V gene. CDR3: CAIGSGNSYEQYF. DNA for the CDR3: TGTGCCATCGGCAGCGGGAACTCCTACGAGCAGTACTTC.

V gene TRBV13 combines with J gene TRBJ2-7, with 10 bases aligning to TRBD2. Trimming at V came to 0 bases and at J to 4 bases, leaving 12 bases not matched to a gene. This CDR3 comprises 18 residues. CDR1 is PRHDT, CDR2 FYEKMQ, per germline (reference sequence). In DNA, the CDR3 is TGTGCCAGCAGCTTAGGATCTAGCGGGAGCCCCGGGGATTACGAGCAGTACTTC. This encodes CASSLGSSGSPGDYEQYF.

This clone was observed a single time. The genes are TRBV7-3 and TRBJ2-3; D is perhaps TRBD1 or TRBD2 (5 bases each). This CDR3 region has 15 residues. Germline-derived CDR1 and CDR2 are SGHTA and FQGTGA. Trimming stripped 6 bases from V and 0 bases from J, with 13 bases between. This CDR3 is CASRRGVDSTDTQYF. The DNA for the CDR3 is TGTGCCAGCAGGAGGGGAGTAGATAGCACAGATACGCAGTATTTT.

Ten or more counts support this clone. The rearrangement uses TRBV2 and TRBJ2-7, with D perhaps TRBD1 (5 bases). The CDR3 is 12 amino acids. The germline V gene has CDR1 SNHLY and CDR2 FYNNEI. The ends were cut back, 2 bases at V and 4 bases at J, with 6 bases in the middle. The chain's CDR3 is CASSEQGYEQYF. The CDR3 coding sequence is TGTGCCAGCAGTGAACAGGGATACGAGCAGTACTTC. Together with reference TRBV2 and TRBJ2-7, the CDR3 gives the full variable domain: EPEVTQTPSHQVTQMGQEVILRCVPISNHLYFYWYRQILGQKVEFLVSFYNNEISEKSEIFDDQFSVERPDGSNFTLKIRSTKLEDSAMYFCASSEQGYEQYFGPGTRLTVT.

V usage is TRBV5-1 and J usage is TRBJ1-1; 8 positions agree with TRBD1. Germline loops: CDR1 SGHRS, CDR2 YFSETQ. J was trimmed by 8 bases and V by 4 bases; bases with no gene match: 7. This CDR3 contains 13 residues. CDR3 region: CASSTRGHPEAFF. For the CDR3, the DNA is TGCGCCAGCAGCACCAGGGGGCATCCCGAAGCTTTCTTT.

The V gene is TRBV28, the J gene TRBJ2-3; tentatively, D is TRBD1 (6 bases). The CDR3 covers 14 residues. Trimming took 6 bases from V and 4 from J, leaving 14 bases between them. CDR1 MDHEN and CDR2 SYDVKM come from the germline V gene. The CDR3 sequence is CASRGAGRADTQYF. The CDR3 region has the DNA TGTGCCAGCAGGGGGGCGGGCCGCGCAGATACGCAGTATTTT.

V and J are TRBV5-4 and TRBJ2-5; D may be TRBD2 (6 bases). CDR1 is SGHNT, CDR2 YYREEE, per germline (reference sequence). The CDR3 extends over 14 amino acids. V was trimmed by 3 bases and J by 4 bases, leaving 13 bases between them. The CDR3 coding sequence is TGTGCCAGCAGCTCGACGATCGGGGGAGAGACCCAGTACTTC. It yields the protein CASSSTIGGETQYF.

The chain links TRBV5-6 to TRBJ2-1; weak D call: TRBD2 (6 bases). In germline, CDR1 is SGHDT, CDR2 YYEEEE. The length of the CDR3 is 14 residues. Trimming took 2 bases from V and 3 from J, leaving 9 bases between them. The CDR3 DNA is TGTGCCAGCAGCTTTCGGGGGAACTACAATGAGCAGTTCTTC. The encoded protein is CASSFRGNYNEQFF.

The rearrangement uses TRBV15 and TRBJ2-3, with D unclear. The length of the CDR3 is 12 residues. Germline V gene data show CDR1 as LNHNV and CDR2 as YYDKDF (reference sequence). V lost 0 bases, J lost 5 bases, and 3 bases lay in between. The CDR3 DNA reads TGTGCCACCAGCAGAGATGTAGATACGCAGTATTTT. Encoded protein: CATSRDVDTQYF.

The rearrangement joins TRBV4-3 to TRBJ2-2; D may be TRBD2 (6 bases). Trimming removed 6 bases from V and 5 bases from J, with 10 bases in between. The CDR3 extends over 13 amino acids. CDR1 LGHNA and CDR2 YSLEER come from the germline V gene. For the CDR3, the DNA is TGCGCCAGCAGGAAGGCGGGAACCGGGGAGCTGTTTTTT. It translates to CASRKAGTGELFF.

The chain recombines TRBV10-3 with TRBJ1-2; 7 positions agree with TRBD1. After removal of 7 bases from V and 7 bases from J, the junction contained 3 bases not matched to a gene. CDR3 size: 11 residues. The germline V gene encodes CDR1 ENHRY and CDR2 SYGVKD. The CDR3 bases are TGTGCCATCACCGGACAGGCTGGCTACACCTTC. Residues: CAITGQAGYTF.

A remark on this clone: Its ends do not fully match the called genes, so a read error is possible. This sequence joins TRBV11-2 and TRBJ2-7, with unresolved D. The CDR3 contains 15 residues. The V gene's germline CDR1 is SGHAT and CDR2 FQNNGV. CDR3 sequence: CASSLGRGTTYGQYF. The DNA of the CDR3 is TGTGCCAGCAGCTTAGGTAGAGGTACTACCTACGGGCAGTACTTC.

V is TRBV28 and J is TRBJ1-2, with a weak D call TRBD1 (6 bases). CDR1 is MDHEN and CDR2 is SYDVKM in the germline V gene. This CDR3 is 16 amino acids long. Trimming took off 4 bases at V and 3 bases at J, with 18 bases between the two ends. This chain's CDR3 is CASSSQPGGRDYGYTF. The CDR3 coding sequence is TGTGCCAGCAGTTCCCAGCCTGGGGGGCGCGACTATGGCTACACCTTC.

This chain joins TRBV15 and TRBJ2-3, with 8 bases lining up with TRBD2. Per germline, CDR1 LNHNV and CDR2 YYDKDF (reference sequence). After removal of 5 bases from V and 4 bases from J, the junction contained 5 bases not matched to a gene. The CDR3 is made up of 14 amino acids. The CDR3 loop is CATSPGGDPDTQYF. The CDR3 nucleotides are TGTGCCACCAGCCCGGGAGGGGACCCAGATACGCAGTATTTT. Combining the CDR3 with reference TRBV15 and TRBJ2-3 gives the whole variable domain DAMVIQNPRYQVTQFGKPVTLSCSQTLNHNVMYWYQQKSSQAPKLLFHYYDKDFNNEADTPDNFQSRRPNTSFCFLDIRSPGLGDTAMYLCATSPGGDPDTQYFGPGTRLTVL.